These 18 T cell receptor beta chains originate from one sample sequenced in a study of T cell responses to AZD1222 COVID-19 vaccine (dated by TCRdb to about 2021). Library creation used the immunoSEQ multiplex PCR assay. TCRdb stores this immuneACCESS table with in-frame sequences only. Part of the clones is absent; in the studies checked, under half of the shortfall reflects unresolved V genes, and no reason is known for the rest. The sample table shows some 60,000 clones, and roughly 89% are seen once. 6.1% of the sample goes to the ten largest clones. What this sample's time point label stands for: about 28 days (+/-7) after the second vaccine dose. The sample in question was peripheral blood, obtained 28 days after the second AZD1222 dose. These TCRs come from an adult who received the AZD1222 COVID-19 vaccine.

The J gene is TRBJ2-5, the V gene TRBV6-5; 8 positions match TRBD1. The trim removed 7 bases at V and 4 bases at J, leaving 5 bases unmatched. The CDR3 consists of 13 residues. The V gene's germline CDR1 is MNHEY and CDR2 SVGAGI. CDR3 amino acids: CASTPGGTETQYF. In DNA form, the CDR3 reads TGTGCCAGCACTCCAGGGGGCACAGAGACCCAGTACTTC.

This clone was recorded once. CDR3 loop: CASSFPGRYEQYF. The CDR3, as DNA: TGTGCCAGCAGCTTTCCGGGGCGGTACGAGCAGTACTTC. The chain employs TRBV11-2 and TRBJ2-7, with D perhaps assigned TRBD1 or TRBD2 (5 bases each). Germline-derived CDR1 and CDR2 are SGHAT and FQNNGV. The CDR3 has 13 amino acids. Trimming left V 3 bases short and J 4 bases short, with 10 bases between.

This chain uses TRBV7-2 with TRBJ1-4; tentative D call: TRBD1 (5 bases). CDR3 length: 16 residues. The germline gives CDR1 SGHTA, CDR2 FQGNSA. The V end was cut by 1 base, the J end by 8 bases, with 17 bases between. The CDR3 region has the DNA TGTGCCAGCAGCTTAGATGGCGCAGGGTTAGGGGAAAAACTGTTTTTT. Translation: CASSLDGAGLGEKLFF.

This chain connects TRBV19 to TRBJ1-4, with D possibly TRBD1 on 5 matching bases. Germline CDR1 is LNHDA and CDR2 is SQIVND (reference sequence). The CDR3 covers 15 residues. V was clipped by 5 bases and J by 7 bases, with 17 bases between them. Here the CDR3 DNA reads TGTGCCAGTAGTCCAGACCGTAGCGGGGGTGAAAAACTGTTTTTT. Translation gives CASSPDRSGGEKLFF.

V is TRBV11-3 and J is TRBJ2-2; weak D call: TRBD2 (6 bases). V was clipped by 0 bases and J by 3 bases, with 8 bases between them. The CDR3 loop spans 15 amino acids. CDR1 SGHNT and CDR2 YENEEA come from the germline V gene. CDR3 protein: CASSLDGGDTGELFF. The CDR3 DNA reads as TGTGCCAGCAGCTTAGATGGCGGGGACACCGGGGAGCTGTTTTTT.

This CDR3 is CASSQGPGPDTQYF. The CDR3 DNA follows: TGTGCCAGCAGCCAAGGACCGGGCCCAGATACGCAGTATTTT. The chain uses TRBV3-1 (or the pseudogene TRBV3-2) and TRBJ2-3; D not resolved. Trimming took 1 base from V and 4 from J, leaving 9 bases between them. Germline CDR1 and CDR2: LGHDT and YNNKEL (reference sequence). The CDR3 covers 14 residues.

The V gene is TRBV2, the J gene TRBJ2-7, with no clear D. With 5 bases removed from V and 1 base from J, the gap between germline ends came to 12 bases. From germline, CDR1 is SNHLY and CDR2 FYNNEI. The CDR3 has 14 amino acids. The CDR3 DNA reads TGTGCCAGCAGTATCAAGGTCGGTTCCTACGAGCAGTACTTC. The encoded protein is CASSIKVGSYEQYF.

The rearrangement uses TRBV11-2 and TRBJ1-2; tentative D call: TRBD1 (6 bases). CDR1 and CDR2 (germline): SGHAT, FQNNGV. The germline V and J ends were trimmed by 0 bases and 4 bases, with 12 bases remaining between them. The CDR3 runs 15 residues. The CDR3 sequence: CASSLDRGVGYGYTF. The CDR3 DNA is TGTGCCAGCAGCTTAGACAGGGGAGTTGGCTATGGCTACACCTTC.

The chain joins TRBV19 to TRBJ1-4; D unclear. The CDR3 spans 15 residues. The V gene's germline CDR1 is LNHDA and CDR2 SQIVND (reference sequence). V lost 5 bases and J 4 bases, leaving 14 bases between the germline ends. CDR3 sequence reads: CASSPGRQYNEKLFF. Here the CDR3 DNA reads TGTGCCAGTAGTCCGGGAAGGCAATATAATGAAAAACTGTTTTTT.

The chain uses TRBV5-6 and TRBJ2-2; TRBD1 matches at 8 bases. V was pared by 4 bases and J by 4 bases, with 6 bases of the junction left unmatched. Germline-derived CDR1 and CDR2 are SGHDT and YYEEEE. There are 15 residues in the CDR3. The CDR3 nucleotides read TGTGCCAGCAGCCGCGGACAGGGTCGCACCGGGGAGCTGTTTTTT. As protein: CASSRGQGRTGELFF.

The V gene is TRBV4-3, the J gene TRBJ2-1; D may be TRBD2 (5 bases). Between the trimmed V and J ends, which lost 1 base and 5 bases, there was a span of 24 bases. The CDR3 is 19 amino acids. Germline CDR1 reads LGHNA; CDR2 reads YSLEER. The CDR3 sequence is CASSQVTSWESRSDNEQFF. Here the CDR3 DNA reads TGCGCCAGCAGCCAAGTGACGTCGTGGGAGTCAAGATCTGACAATGAGCAGTTCTTC.

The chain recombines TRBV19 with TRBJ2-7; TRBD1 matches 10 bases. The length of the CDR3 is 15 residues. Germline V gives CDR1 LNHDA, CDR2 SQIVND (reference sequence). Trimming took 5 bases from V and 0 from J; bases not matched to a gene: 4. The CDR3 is CASSPRTGGSYEQYF. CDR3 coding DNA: TGTGCCAGTAGTCCCCGGACAGGGGGCTCCTACGAGCAGTACTTC.

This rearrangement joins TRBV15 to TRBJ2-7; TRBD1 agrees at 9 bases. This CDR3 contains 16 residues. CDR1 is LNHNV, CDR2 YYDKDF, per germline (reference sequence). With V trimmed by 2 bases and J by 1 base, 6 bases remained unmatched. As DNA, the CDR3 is TGTGCCACCAGCAGAAACAGGGGGCAGGGATCCTACGAGCAGTACTTC. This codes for CATSRNRGQGSYEQYF.

The CDR3 region is CASSGSSGTSNEKLFF. CDR3 sequence (DNA): TGTGCCAGCAGCGGATCATCCGGGACAAGTAATGAAAAACTGTTTTTT. The rearrangement joins TRBV9 to TRBJ1-4, with a possible D match to TRBD1 (6 bases). Germline CDR1 is SGDLS and CDR2 is YYNGEE. Trimming left V 3 bases short and J 4 bases short, with 16 bases between. This CDR3 has 16 residues.

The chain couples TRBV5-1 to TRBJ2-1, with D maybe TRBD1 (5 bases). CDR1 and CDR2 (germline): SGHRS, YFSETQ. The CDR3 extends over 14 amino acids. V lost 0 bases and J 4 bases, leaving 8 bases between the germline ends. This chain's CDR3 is CASSLEGPYNEQFF. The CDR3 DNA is TGCGCCAGCAGCTTGGAGGGGCCATACAATGAGCAGTTCTTC.

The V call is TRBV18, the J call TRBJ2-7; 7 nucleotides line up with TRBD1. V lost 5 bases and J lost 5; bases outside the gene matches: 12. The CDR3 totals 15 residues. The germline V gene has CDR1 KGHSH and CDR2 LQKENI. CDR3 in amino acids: CASSKTHRGSNEQYF. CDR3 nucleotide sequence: TGTGCCAGCTCAAAAACACACAGGGGCTCAAACGAGCAGTACTTC.

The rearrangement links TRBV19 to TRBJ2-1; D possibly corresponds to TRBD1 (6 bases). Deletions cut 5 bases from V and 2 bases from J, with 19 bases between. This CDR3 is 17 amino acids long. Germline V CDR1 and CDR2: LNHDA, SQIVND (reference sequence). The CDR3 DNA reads TGTGCCAGTAGTGTGGGGGCCGGGACGCATCCCTACAATGAGCAGTTCTTC. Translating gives CASSVGAGTHPYNEQFF. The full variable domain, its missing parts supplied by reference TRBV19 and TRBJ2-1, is DGGITQSPKYLFRKEGQNVTLSCEQNLNHDAMYWYRQDPGQGLRLIYYSQIVNDFQKGDIAEGYSVSREKKESFPLTVTSAQKNPTAFYLCASSVGAGTHPYNEQFFGPGTRLTVL.

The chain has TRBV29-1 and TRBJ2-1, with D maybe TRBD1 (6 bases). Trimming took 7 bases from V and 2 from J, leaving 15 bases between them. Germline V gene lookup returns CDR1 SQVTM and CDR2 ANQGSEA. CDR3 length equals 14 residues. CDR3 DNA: TGCAGCGCAGCTGGGACACAAACCTACAATGAGCAGTTCTTC. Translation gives CSAAGTQTYNEQFF.